The 22 T cell receptor beta chains in this list originate from one sample, sequenced in a study of blood T cells in healthy people across ages. Through a sample-barcoded 5' primer and a J-beta primer mix, a second PCR was run for roughly 7 to 12 cycles. From the 5' RACE reads, TCRdb called clonotypes with MiXCR, one entry per CDR3 protein. The table lists over 1,300,000 distinct CDR3 sequences, 55% to 75% of them singletons. The material sequenced was blood. The receptors stem from a man between 18 and 35 years old in good health.

The chain is built from TRBV7-2 and TRBJ2-3, with D possibly called TRBD1 or TRBD2 (5 bases each). The CDR3 has 20 amino acids. Trimming pared 4 bases from V and 4 bases from J, leaving 30 bases between. CDR1 and CDR2 from the germline V gene are SGHTA and FQGNSA. This CDR3 reads CASSSRRGTETRLKADTQYF. CDR3 nucleotides: TGTGCCAGCAGCTCGCGTAGAGGGACCGAAACTCGACTCAAGGCAGATACGCAGTATTTT.

This clonotype was seen only a few times. J is TRBJ2-7 and V is TRBV20-1, with a tentative D call TRBD1 (5 bases). CDR3 size: 13 residues. Germline CDR1 reads DFQATT; CDR2 reads SNEGSKA (reference sequence). V was clipped by 2 bases and J by 3 bases, with 11 bases between them. CDR3 coding DNA: TGCAGTGCTAGACGGGTCCAGGGCTACGAGCAGTACTTC. It codes for CSARRVQGYEQYF.

The chain couples TRBV25-1 to TRBJ2-1; tentatively, D is TRBD2 (6 bases). Germline CDR1 MGHDK, CDR2 SYGVNS. The CDR3 is 15 amino acids. V was pared by 3 bases and J by 0 bases, with 9 bases between. The CDR3 coding sequence is TGTGCCAGCAGTGATACCGGGAGCTCCTACAATGAGCAGTTCTTC. This encodes CASSDTGSSYNEQFF.

DNA of the CDR3: TGTGCCAGCAGCAGCTACACTAGCGGGGGCGTCTACGAGCAGTACTTC. Encoded protein: CASSSYTSGGVYEQYF. The rearrangement links TRBV27 to TRBJ2-7, with TRBD2 matching over 11 bases. The germline V gene encodes CDR1 MNHEY and CDR2 SMNVEV (reference sequence). J was trimmed by 3 bases and V by 6 bases; bases with no gene match: 10. The CDR3 consists of 16 residues.

This clonotype was counted between two and nine times. This chain uses TRBV20-1 with TRBJ1-1; D not certain. The CDR3 consists of 11 residues. Per the germline V gene, CDR1 is DFQATT and CDR2 is SNEGSKA (reference sequence). The CDR3 spells CTLSGRTEAFF. CDR3 bases: TGCACCCTTTCTGGGCGCACTGAAGCTTTCTTT.

The chain combines TRBV13 with TRBJ2-7; D may correspond to TRBD1 or TRBD2 (5 bases each). CDR1 and CDR2 (germline): PRHDT, FYEKMQ (reference sequence). Trimming took 6 bases from V and 3 from J, leaving 15 bases between them. The CDR3 runs to 14 residues. CDR3 in DNA: TGTGCCAGCAGACTATCCGGGGCCAACTACGAGCAGTACTTC. Amino acid sequence: CASRLSGANYEQYF.

This sequence joins TRBV7-2 and TRBJ1-2; unclear D gene. V was pared by 1 base and J by 4 bases, with 19 bases between. CDR1 is SGHTA and CDR2 is FQGNSA in the germline V gene. CDR3 size: 17 residues. CDR3 protein: CASSLVKERRRAYGYTF. The DNA of the CDR3 is TGTGCCAGCAGCTTAGTTAAGGAGAGGCGCCGAGCCTATGGCTACACCTTC.

The V gene is TRBV28, the J gene TRBJ1-5; 8 bases are shared with TRBD1. The J segment lost 6 bases and the V segment lost 2 bases, leaving 6 bases of the junction unmatched. CDR1 MDHEN and CDR2 SYDVKM come from the germline V gene. The CDR3 runs 15 residues. The CDR3 spells CASSLGTGRTQPQHF. CDR3 nucleotide sequence: TGTGCCAGCAGTTTAGGGACAGGAAGAACTCAGCCCCAGCATTTT.

This chain links TRBV20-1 with TRBJ2-7, with 10 positions matching TRBD2. This CDR3 is 16 amino acids long. V shed 0 bases and J 2 bases; nucleotides not matched to a gene: 7. Germline V gene sequence: CDR1 DFQATT, CDR2 SNEGSKA (reference sequence). CDR3 nucleotides: TGCAGTGCTAGAGATCTGGTAGCGGGGGGTCCCTACGAGCAGTACTTC. Encoded protein: CSARDLVAGGPYEQYF.

This clonotype was counted between two and nine times. The chain combines TRBV4-2 with TRBJ2-1; 7 nucleotides match TRBD2. CDR3 length: 18 amino acids. CDR1 and CDR2 (germline): LGHNA, YNFKEQ. V shed 2 bases and J 3 bases; nucleotides not matched to a gene: 13. CDR3 residues: CASSQSYQRGSSYNEQFF. The CDR3 coding sequence is TGTGCCAGCAGCCAATCTTACCAGCGGGGTAGTAGCTACAATGAGCAGTTCTTC.

Worth noting for this clonotype: One end of the junction is discordant with germline, which a read error may explain. The chain recombines TRBV7-9 with TRBJ2-5, with 7 nucleotides matching TRBD2. CDR3 length equals 15 residues. CDR1 is SEHNR, CDR2 FQNEAQ, per germline (reference sequence). The CDR3: CAGSLSLGGEETQYF. In DNA form, the CDR3 reads TGTGCCGGCAGCTTATCTTTGGGAGGGGAAGAGACCCAGTACTTC.

Details on this clonotype: A much larger clone differs from this one at a single base, so this may be a read error. The chain links TRBV6-6 to TRBJ2-3; D uncertain. The CDR3 spans 11 residues. V dropped 7 bases and J dropped 3 bases, with 5 bases sitting between them. Looked up from germline, CDR1 is MNHNY and CDR2 is SVGAGI (reference sequence). The chain's CDR3 is CASTQTDTQYF. CDR3 sequence (DNA): TGTGCCAGCACCCAAACAGATACGCAGTATTTT.

This clonotype has more than one count but fewer than ten. The chain uses TRBV9 and TRBJ2-3; D is undetermined. With 0 bases removed from V and 2 bases from J, the gap between germline ends came to 13 bases. CDR1 SGDLS and CDR2 YYNGEE come from the germline V gene. This CDR3 region has 16 residues. The chain's CDR3 is CASSVEGRRTTDTQYF. The CDR3, as DNA: TGTGCCAGCAGCGTAGAGGGTAGGCGTACCACAGATACGCAGTATTTT.

This clonotype has just a few counts. V is TRBV27 and J is TRBJ2-7, with D hard to call. Germline-derived CDR1 and CDR2 are MNHEY and SMNVEV (reference sequence). V was trimmed by 8 bases and J by 0 bases, leaving 14 bases between them. This CDR3 is built from 14 residues. The CDR3 region has the DNA TGTGCCAGCGGCAGGTACGGGTCCTCCTACGAGCAGTACTTC. It codes for CASGRYGSSYEQYF.

This chain uses TRBV15 with TRBJ1-1; D remains ambiguous. The CDR3 is 17 residues long. V lost 3 bases and J lost 0, with 17 bases in between. Germline V gene sequence: CDR1 LNHNV, CDR2 YYDKDF (reference sequence). CDR3 residues: CATSREGGSGMNTEAFF. In nucleotides, the CDR3 is TGTGCCACCAGCAGGGAGGGCGGCTCCGGGATGAACACTGAAGCTTTCTTT.

As for this clonotype: Relative to the germline gene, one junction end is altered; a read error may explain this. The chain carries TRBV29-1 and TRBJ2-7; 10 bases match TRBD2. Germline CDR1 and CDR2: SQVTM and ANQGSEA. This CDR3 comprises 15 residues. The CDR3 coding sequence is TGCAGCGTTGACCGTCCTAGCGGGAGCTCCTACGGGCAGTACTTC. This translates into CSVDRPSGSSYGQYF.

The chain couples TRBV5-6 to TRBJ2-7; 8 bases match TRBD2. There are 15 residues in the CDR3. The V segment lost 5 bases and the J segment 6 bases; nucleotides outside the gene matches: 13. The V gene's germline CDR1 is SGHDT and CDR2 YYEEEE. The CDR3 nucleotides read TGTGCCAGCAGTCCCGGGGGGGCTAGGTCCCTCGAGCAGTACTTC. Translating gives CASSPGGARSLEQYF.

This chain connects TRBV7-2 to TRBJ1-2; 8 nucleotides agree with TRBD1. The V gene's germline CDR1 is SGHTA and CDR2 FQGNSA. The CDR3 length is 13 residues. Unmatched junction bases numbered 3, after V lost 5 bases and J lost 4 bases. CDR3 in DNA: TGTGCCAGCAGCATGACAGGGGTCTATGGCTACACCTTC. Translating gives CASSMTGVYGYTF. Full variable domain (missing parts from reference TRBV7-2 and TRBJ1-2): GAGVSQSPSNKVTEKGKDVELRCDPISGHTALYWYRQSLGQGLEFLIYFQGNSAPDKSGLPSDRFSAERTGGSVSTLTIQRTQQEDSAVYLCASSMTGVYGYTFGSGTRLTVV.

The count of this clonotype is one. The J gene is TRBJ2-1, the V gene TRBV3-1, with unresolved D. The germline gives CDR1 LGHDT, CDR2 YNNKEL (reference sequence). V dropped 0 bases and J dropped 8 bases, with 11 bases sitting between them. This CDR3 contains 14 residues. Here the CDR3 reads CASSQDWLGYEQFF. The CDR3, as DNA: TGTGCCAGCAGCCAAGATTGGTTGGGGTATGAGCAGTTCTTC.

The chain combines TRBV6-1 with TRBJ1-1, with D hard to call. CDR1 and CDR2 from the germline V gene are MNHNS and SASEGT. V was trimmed by 0 bases and J by 3 bases, leaving 8 bases between them. The CDR3 is 14 residues long. CDR3 DNA sequence: TGTGCCAGCAGTGAAGCAGGACTCCACACTGAAGCTTTCTTT. Its protein product is CASSEAGLHTEAFF.

The CDR3 region has the DNA TGTGCCAGCAGCTCGAGGCCCGGGACAGGAGTATACGAGCAGTACTTC. Its translation is CASSSRPGTGVYEQYF. The V call is TRBV7-9, the J call TRBJ2-7; 8 nucleotides line up with TRBD1. Germline CDR1 reads SEHNR; CDR2 reads FQNEAQ (reference sequence). CDR3 size: 16 residues. V shed 4 bases, J shed 4 bases, and the junction held 12 bases outside the gene matches.

This clonotype showed up just a few times. The chain combines TRBV7-2 with TRBJ2-2; 9 bases are shared with TRBD1. The germline V gene encodes CDR1 SGHTA and CDR2 FQGNSA. Germline trimming cut 5 bases from V and 6 bases from J; bases unmatched to any gene: 4. This CDR3 is built from 14 residues. In nucleotides, the CDR3 is TGTGCCAGCAGCCCTAACAGGGGGCCCGGGGAGCTGTTTTTT. This encodes CASSPNRGPGELFF.